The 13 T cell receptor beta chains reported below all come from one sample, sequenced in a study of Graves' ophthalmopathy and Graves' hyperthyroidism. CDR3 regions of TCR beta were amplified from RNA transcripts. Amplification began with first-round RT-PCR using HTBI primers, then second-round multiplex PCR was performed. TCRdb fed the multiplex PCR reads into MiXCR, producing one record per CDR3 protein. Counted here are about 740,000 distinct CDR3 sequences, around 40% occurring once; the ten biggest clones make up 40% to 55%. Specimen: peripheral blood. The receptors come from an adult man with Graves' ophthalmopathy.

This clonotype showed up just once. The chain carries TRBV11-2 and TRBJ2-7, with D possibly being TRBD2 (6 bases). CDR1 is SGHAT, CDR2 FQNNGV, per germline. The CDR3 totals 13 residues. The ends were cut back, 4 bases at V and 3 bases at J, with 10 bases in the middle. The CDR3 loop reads CASSSGVDYEQYF. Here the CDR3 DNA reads TGTGCCAGCAGCTCGGGGGTTGACTACGAGCAGTACTTC.

CDR3 protein: CATSRDYGTAYGYTF. The CDR3 DNA follows: TGTGCCACCAGCAGAGATTATGGGACAGCCTATGGCTACACCTTC. The V and J genes are TRBV15 and TRBJ1-2; TRBD1 agrees at 7 bases. CDR3 length: 15 amino acids. Germline loops: CDR1 LNHNV, CDR2 YYDKDF (reference sequence). The junction had 5 bases not matched to a gene; V was cut back by 0 bases and J by 4 bases.

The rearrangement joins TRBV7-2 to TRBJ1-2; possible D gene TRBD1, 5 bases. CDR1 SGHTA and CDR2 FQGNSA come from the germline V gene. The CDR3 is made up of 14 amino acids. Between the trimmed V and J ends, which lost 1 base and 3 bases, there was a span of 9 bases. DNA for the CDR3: TGTGCCAGCAGCTTAGGACAGTTTGACTATGGCTACACCTTC. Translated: CASSLGQFDYGYTF.

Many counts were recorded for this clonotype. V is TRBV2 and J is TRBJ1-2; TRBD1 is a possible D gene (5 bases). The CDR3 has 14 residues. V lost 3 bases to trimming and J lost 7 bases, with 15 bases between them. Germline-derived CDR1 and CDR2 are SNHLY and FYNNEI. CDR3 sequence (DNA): TGTGCCAGCAGTGAGCCTCACAGGACGGGTGGCTACACCTTC. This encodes CASSEPHRTGGYTF.

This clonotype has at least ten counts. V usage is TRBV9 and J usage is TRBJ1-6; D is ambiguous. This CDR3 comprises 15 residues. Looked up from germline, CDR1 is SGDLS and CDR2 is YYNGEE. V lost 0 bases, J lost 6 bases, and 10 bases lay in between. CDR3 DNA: TGTGCCAGCAGCGTAGATTTGGCGGGTAATTCACCCCTCCACTTT. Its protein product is CASSVDLAGNSPLHF.

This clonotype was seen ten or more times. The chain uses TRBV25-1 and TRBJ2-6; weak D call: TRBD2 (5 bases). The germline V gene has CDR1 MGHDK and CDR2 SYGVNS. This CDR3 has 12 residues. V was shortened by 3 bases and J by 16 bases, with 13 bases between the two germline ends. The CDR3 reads CASSDSAGELTF. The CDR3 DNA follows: TGTGCCAGCAGTGATAGTGCCGGGGAGCTGACTTTC.

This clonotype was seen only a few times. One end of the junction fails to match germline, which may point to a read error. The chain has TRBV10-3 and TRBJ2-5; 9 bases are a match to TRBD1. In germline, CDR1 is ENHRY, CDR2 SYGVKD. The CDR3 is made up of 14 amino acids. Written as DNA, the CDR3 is TGTGCCAGCAGTGCGGACAGGGGTTCGGAGACCCAGTACTTC. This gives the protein CASSADRGSETQYF.

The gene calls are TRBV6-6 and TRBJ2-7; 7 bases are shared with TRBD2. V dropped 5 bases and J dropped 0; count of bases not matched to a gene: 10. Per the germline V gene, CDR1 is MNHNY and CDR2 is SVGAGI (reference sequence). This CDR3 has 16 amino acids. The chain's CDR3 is CASSDQRGVSSYEQYF. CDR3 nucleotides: TGTGCCAGCAGTGACCAACGGGGGGTGAGCTCCTACGAGCAGTACTTC.

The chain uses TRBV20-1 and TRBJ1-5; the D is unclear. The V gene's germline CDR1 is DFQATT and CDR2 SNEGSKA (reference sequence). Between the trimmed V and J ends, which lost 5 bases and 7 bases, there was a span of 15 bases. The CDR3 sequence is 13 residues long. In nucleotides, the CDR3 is TGCAGTGCTCTCGGGCCGGCGGGGCAGCCCCAGCATTTT. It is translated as CSALGPAGQPQHF.

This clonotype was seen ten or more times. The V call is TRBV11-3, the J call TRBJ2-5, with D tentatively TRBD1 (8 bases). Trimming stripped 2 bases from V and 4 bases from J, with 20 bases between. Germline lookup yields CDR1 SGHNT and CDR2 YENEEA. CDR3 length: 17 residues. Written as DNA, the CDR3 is TGTGCCAGCAGCTTAAGGGGCGGACAGGGCGGGAGAGAGACCCAGTACTTC. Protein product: CASSLRGGQGGRETQYF.

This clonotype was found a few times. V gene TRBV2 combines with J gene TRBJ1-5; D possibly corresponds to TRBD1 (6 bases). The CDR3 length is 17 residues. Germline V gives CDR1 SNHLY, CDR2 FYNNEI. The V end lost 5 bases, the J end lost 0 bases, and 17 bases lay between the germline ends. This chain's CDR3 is CASSYGTRLDSNQPQHF. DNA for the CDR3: TGTGCCAGCAGTTATGGGACAAGGCTTGATAGCAATCAGCCCCAGCATTTT.

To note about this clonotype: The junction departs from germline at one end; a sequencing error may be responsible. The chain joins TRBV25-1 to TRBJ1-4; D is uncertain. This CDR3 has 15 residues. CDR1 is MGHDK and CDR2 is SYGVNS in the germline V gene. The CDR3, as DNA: TGTACCAGCACTGCCCTGGGAGGGACTAATGAAAAACTGTTTTTT. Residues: CTSTALGGTNEKLFF.

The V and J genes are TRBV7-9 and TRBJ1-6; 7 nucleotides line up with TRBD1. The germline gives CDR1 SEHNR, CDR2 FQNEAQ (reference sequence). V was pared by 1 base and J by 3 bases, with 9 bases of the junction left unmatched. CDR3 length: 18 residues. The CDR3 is CASSLGTGTAIYNSPLHF. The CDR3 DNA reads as TGTGCCAGCAGCTTAGGTACCGGGACAGCTATCTATAATTCACCCCTCCACTTT.